The 10 T cell receptor beta chains in this list originate from one sample, sequenced in a study of CD8 T cells in ankylosing spondylitis. A single record per CDR3 protein comes from TCRdb applying MiXCR to the 5' RACE reads. The sample contains under 300,000 distinct CDR3 sequences, around a tenth of which appear only once. Sequenced sample: blood, either unsorted or a sorted T cell fraction (not recorded which). These receptors were obtained from a male donor with ankylosing spondylitis or in good health (not recorded which).

This chain joins TRBV7-8 and TRBJ1-5; TRBD1 might be the D (5 bases). Germline values: CDR1 SGHVS, CDR2 FQNEAQ. V shed 2 bases and J shed 6 bases, with 11 bases lying between them. CDR3 size: 14 residues. CDR3 amino acids: CASSLRRDAQPQHF. CDR3 bases: TGTGCCAGCAGCTTACGCAGGGATGCTCAGCCCCAGCATTTT.

This clonotype showed up many times. V is TRBV12-3 or TRBV12-4 and J is TRBJ2-5; no firm D call. This CDR3 is 11 amino acids long. V was pared by 5 bases and J by 4 bases, with 5 bases between. CDR3 sequence: CASSPSETQYF. CDR3 nucleotides: TGTGCCAGCAGTCCCTCAGAGACCCAGTACTTC.

As concerns this clonotype: Possible read error: a much larger clone is one base away. The chain uses TRBV5-5 and TRBJ1-3; no firm D call. The CDR3 consists of 14 residues. Trimming shortened V by 3 bases and J by 0 bases, and 7 bases separated the two germline ends. The germline gives CDR1 SGHKS, CDR2 YYEKEE (reference sequence). This CDR3 reads CASSSGYSGNTIYF. CDR3 nucleotide sequence: TGTGCCAGCAGCTCGGGATACTCTGGAAACACCATATATTTT.

The table lists this clonotype with a few counts. CDR3: CASSLFAGVNYGYTF. CDR3 bases: TGTGCCAGCAGCTTATTTGCCGGGGTAAACTATGGCTACACCTTC. V and J are TRBV5-6 and TRBJ1-2; D gene uncertain. From germline, CDR1 is SGHDT and CDR2 YYEEEE. V was cut by 2 bases and J by 2 bases, with 13 bases left in between. CDR3 size: 15 residues.

This clonotype was observed at least ten times. V gene TRBV5-1 combines with J gene TRBJ2-5, with a weak D call TRBD2 (6 bases). The V end lost 5 bases, the J end lost 5 bases, and 16 bases lay between the germline ends. This CDR3 is built from 14 residues. Germline CDR1 SGHRS, CDR2 YFSETQ. CDR3 residues: CASRPGLREETQYF. The CDR3 bases are TGCGCCAGCAGGCCGGGACTGCGCGAGGAGACCCAGTACTTC.

Ten or more counts support this clonotype. This chain connects TRBV11-2 to TRBJ1-2; the D is unclear. The V end was cut by 6 bases, the J end by 7 bases, with 15 bases between. The CDR3 runs 13 residues. From germline, CDR1 is SGHAT and CDR2 FQNNGV. The CDR3 protein is CASSWLRERGYTF. For the CDR3, the DNA is TGTGCCAGCAGTTGGTTGAGGGAGCGTGGCTACACCTTC.

This clonotype was counted many times. The chain is built from TRBV29-1 and TRBJ1-2, with D tentatively TRBD1 (5 bases). Germline CDR1 and CDR2: SQVTM and ANQGSEA. With 4 bases removed from V and 2 bases from J, the gap between germline ends came to 14 bases. CDR3 size: 14 residues. CDR3 loop: CSVVSGTENYGYTF. CDR3 DNA: TGCAGCGTTGTTTCCGGGACGGAGAACTATGGCTACACCTTC.

CDR3 amino acids: CASTAGGLETQYF. The CDR3 bases are TGTGCCAGTACCGCCGGGGGGTTAGAGACCCAGTACTTC. The chain uses TRBV11-2 and TRBJ2-5; 7 bases align to TRBD2. Per germline, CDR1 SGHAT and CDR2 FQNNGV. Trimming took 9 bases from V and 4 from J; bases not matched to a gene: 8. This CDR3 is built from 13 residues.

In this sample, this clonotype turned up a few times. V and J are TRBV25-1 and TRBJ2-3; 8 bases agree with TRBD2. V lost 1 base to trimming and J lost 3 bases; unmatched junction nucleotides: 15. Germline CDR1 is MGHDK and CDR2 is SYGVNS. The CDR3 is made up of 19 amino acids. The CDR3 DNA reads as TGTGCCAGCAGTGAATCTCATGAGAGTAGCGGGACAAAGACAGATACGCAGTATTTT. It specifies CASSESHESSGTKTDTQYF. Full variable domain (missing parts from reference TRBV25-1 and TRBJ2-3): EADIYQTPRYLVIGTGKKITLECSQTMGHDKMYWYQQDPGMELHLIHYSYGVNSTEKGDLSSESTVSRIRTEHFPLTLESARPSHTSQYLCASSESHESSGTKTDTQYFGPGTRLTVL.

Many counts were recorded for this clonotype. This chain joins TRBV20-1 and TRBJ2-1; D may be TRBD2 (5 bases). CDR1 is DFQATT, CDR2 SNEGSKA, per germline (reference sequence). The CDR3 consists of 18 residues. V was cut by 3 bases and J by 6 bases, with 27 bases left in between. The CDR3 DNA sequence: TGCAGTGCTAGGCTCCTTGGGGTAGCGCGCCACCTAAGCAATGAGCAGTTCTTC. As protein: CSARLLGVARHLSNEQFF.